Following are 11 T cell receptor beta chains from one sample sequenced in a study of post-analysis software for immune sequencing data. General observations from the study: Patients had higher frequencies than controls of about 5 TRBV segments, including TRBV5-6, TRBV5-1 and TRBV20-1.

The antigens these receptors bind are not known. The TCR beta cDNA libraries contained unique molecular identifiers. A single record per CDR3 protein comes from TCRdb applying MiXCR to the PCR reads. The data hold about 560,000 distinct CDR3 sequences, with roughly 45% observed a single time. The sample consisted of blood. All receptors derive from a girl between 10 and 17 years old with multiple sclerosis.

The chain uses TRBV6-5 and TRBJ1-1; D is uncertain. Germline V gives CDR1 MNHEY, CDR2 SVGAGI. V lost 6 bases and J 3 bases, leaving 17 bases between the germline ends. This CDR3 has 15 residues. The CDR3 DNA reads as TGTGCCAGCAGACGGACCCCCTATCAGGACACTGAAGCTTTCTTT. As protein: CASRRTPYQDTEAFF.

The chain joins TRBV7-9 to TRBJ1-4, with no clear D. Trimming took 2 bases from V and 8 from J, leaving 12 bases between them. The CDR3 runs 14 residues. CDR1 and CDR2 (germline): SEHNR, FQNEAQ (reference sequence). CDR3 coding DNA: TGTGCCAGCAGCTTAATGGAGGTCGGCGAAAAACTGTTTTTT. It encodes CASSLMEVGEKLFF. The complete variable domain, with remaining parts taken from reference TRBV7-9 and TRBJ1-4, reads DTGVSQNPRHKITKRGQNVTFRCDPISEHNRLYWYRQTLGQGPEFLTYFQNEAQLEKSRLLSDRFSAERPKGSFSTLEIQRTEQGDSAMYLCASSLMEVGEKLFFGSGTQLSVL.

V and J are TRBV20-1 and TRBJ2-4; D possibly corresponds to TRBD2 (5 bases). The V gene lost 4 bases and the J gene lost 0 bases, with 16 bases spanning the gap. The CDR3 extends over 16 amino acids. Germline CDR1 is DFQATT and CDR2 is SNEGSKA (reference sequence). This CDR3 is CSATLRGSLAKNIQYF. CDR3 nucleotides: TGCAGTGCTACCCTCCGAGGGAGTCTAGCCAAAAACATTCAGTACTTC.

In its sample, this clonotype was seen once. The CDR3, as DNA: TGTGCCAGCAGCATACTCCGGACTAGGAAGCCCTACGAGCAGTACTTC. It is translated as CASSILRTRKPYEQYF. V gene TRBV7-2 combines with J gene TRBJ2-7; 7 positions agree with TRBD2. Per germline, CDR1 SGHTA and CDR2 FQGNSA. Trimming at V came to 5 bases and at J to 2 bases, leaving 12 bases not matched to a gene. CDR3 length: 16 amino acids.

The chain carries TRBV12-3 or TRBV12-4 and TRBJ2-7, with 8 bases fitting TRBD1. The CDR3 has 13 residues. The V segment lost 5 bases and the J segment 7 bases; nucleotides outside the gene matches: 7. The CDR3 sequence is CASSRQGTGEQYF. DNA for the CDR3: TGTGCCAGCAGTCGACAGGGGACGGGTGAGCAGTACTTC.

Comment on this clonotype: No conserved phenylalanine or tryptophan ends this CDR3, so it is likely a read error. The chain employs TRBV25-1 and TRBJ1-1, with D possibly matching TRBD1 (6 bases). Trimming pared 3 bases from V and 1 base from J, leaving 6 bases between. This CDR3 is built from 13 residues. Germline V CDR1 and CDR2: MGHDK, SYGVNS. CDR3 DNA: TGTGCCAGCAGTGAGGACAGGAACACTGAAGCTTTCTGT. This codes for CASSEDRNTEAFC.

The chain joins TRBV5-4 to TRBJ2-1; 7 bases fit TRBD2. The CDR3 contains 16 residues. J lost 7 bases, V lost 0 bases, and 10 bases had no gene match. Looked up from germline, CDR1 is SGHNT and CDR2 is YYREEE (reference sequence). The CDR3 DNA is TGTGCCAGCAGCTTGGAAACCAGCGGGATCTCGAATGAGCAGTTCTTC. This translates into CASSLETSGISNEQFF.

The chain employs TRBV12-3 or TRBV12-4 and TRBJ2-1; 7 bases align to TRBD2. The V segment lost 6 bases and the J segment 6 bases; nucleotides outside the gene matches: 20. The CDR3 loop spans 18 amino acids. The CDR3 sequence: CASSRSLLFAGEANEQFF. For the CDR3, the DNA is TGTGCCAGCAGCCGATCCTTGCTATTCGCGGGAGAGGCCAATGAGCAGTTCTTC.

The chain employs TRBV7-8 and TRBJ2-1; TRBD2 matches at 10 bases. The J segment lost 6 bases and the V segment lost 1 base, leaving 15 bases of the junction unmatched. This CDR3 region has 19 residues. Germline CDR1 SGHVS, CDR2 FQNEAQ. The DNA of the CDR3 is TGTGCCAGCAGCTTAGAGCCCCTAGCGGGAGCCCCAGTCCGCAATGAGCAGTTCTTC. Translated, it gives CASSLEPLAGAPVRNEQFF.

This clonotype occurred a few times. This rearrangement joins TRBV25-1 to TRBJ2-1; 11 bases match TRBD2. This CDR3 region has 15 residues. The V gene's germline CDR1 is MGHDK and CDR2 SYGVNS. J lost 6 bases, V lost 5 bases, and 6 bases had no gene match. The CDR3 nucleotides are TGTGCCAGCAGTATACTAGCGGGGGAGGGCAATGAGCAGTTCTTC. It is translated as CASSILAGEGNEQFF. The full variable domain, rest sourced from reference TRBV25-1 and TRBJ2-1, is EADIYQTPRYLVIGTGKKITLECSQTMGHDKMYWYQQDPGMELHLIHYSYGVNSTEKGDLSSESTVSRIRTEHFPLTLESARPSHTSQYLCASSILAGEGNEQFFGPGTRLTVL.

The table lists this clonotype with a few counts. The chain couples TRBV12-3 or TRBV12-4 to TRBJ2-1; D uncertain. V was trimmed by 6 bases and J by 0 bases, leaving 12 bases between them. The CDR3 extends over 15 amino acids. In DNA, the CDR3 is TGTGCCAGCAGCCCCAGTCCGAGCTCCTACAATGAGCAGTTCTTC. It is translated as CASSPSPSSYNEQFF.